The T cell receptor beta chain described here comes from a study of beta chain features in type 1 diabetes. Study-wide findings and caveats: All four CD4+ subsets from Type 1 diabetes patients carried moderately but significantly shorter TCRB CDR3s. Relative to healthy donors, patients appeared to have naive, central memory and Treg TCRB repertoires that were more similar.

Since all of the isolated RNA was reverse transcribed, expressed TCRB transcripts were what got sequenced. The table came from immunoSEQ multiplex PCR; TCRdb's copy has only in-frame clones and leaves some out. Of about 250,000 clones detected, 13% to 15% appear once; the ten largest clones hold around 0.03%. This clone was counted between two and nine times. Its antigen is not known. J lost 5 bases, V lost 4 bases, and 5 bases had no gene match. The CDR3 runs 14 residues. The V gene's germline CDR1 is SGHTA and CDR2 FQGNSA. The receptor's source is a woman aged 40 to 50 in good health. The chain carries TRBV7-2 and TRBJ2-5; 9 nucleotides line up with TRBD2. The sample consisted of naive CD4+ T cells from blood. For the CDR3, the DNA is TGTGCCAGCAGCTCGACTAGCGGCCCTGAGACCCAGTACTTC. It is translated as CASSSTSGPETQYF.